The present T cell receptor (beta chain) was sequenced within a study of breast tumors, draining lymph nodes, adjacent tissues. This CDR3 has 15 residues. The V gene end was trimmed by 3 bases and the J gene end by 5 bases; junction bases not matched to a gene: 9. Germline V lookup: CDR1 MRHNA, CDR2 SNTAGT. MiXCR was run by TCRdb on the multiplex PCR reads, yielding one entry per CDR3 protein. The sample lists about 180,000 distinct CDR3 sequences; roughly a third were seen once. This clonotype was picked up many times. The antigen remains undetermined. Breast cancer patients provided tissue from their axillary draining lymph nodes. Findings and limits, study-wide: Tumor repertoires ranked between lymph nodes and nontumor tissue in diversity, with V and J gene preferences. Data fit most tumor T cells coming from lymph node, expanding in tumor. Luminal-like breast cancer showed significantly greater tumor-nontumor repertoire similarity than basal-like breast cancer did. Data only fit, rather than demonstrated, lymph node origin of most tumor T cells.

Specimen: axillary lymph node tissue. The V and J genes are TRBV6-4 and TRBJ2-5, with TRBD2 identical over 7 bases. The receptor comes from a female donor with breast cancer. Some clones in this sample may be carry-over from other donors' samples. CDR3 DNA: TGTGCCAGCAGTGAACTGGGGGAGGGCCTCGAGACCCAGTACTTC. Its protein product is CASSELGEGLETQYF.